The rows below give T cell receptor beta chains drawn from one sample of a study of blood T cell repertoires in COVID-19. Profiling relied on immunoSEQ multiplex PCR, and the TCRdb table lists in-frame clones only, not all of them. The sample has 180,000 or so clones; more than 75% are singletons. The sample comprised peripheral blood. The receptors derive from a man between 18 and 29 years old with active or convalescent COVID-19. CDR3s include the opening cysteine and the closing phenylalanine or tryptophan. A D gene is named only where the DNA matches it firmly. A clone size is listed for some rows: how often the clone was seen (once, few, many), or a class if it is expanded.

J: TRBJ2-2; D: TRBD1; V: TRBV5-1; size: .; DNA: TGCGCCAGCAGCGGGACAGGCTACACCGGGGAGCTGTTTTTT; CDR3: CASSGTGYTGELFF
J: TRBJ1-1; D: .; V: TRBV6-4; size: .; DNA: TGTGCCAGCTCCCAGCAGGGGAACACTGAAGCTTTCTTT; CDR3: CASSQQGNTEAFF
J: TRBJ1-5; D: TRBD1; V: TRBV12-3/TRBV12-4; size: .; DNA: TGTGCCAGCAGTTCCCAGGGGGGACAGCCCCAGCATTTT; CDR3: CASSSQGGQPQHF
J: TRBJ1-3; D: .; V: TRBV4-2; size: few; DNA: TGTGCCAGCAGCCAAGATCTGGGGAGCTCTGGAAACACCATATATTTT; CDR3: CASSQDLGSSGNTIYF
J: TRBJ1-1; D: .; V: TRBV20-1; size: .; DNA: TGCAGTGCTGACGGGGGGCCCGAAGCTTTCTTT; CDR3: CSADGGPEAFF
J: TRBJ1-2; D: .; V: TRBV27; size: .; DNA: TGTGCCAGCGCGACGGGGGGATATGGTGGCTACACCTTC; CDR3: CASATGGYGGYTF
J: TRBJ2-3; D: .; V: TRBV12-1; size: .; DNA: TGTGCCAGCAGCCGGGAAGGGCATACGCAGTATTTT; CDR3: CASSREGHTQYF
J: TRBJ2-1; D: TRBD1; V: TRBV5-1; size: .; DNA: TGCGCCAGCAGCGCGACAGGGGAAGGGTACAATGAGCAGTTCTTC; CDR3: CASSATGEGYNEQFF
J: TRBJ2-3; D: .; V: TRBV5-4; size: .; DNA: TGTGCCAGCAGCTGGGGGGTGGAGAGCACAGATACGCAGTATTTT; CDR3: CASSWGVESTDTQYF
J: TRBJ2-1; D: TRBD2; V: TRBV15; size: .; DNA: TGTGCCACCAGCAGAGATGGTCTAGCGGGGGGGCTCCGGTTCTTC; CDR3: CATSRDGLAGGLRFF
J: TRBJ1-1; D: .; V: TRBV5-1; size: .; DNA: TGCGCCAGCAGCTTCAGGATGAACACTGAAGCTTTCTTT; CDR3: CASSFRMNTEAFF
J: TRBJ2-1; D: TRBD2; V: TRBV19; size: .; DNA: TGTGCCAGTACCTTAGCGGGGGTATACAATGAGCAGTTCTTC; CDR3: CASTLAGVYNEQFF
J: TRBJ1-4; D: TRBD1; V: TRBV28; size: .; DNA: TGTGCCACCCAGACAGGGCCGGATGAAAAACTGTTTTTT; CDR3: CATQTGPDEKLFF
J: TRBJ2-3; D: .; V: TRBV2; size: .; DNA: TGTGCCAGCAAACTGGTTGGGGGGGCGACAGGTACGCAGTATTTT; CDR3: CASKLVGGATGTQYF
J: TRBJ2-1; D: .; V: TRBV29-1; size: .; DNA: TGCAGCGTTGTGGACAGCCTCGGTGAGCAGTTCTTC; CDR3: CSVVDSLGEQFF
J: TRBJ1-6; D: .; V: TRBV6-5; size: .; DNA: TGTGCCAGCGGTCAGGGCGATACCAATTCACCCCTCCACTTT; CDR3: CASGQGDTNSPLHF
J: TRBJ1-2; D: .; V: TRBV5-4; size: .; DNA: TGTGCCAGCAGCTATTCCCGGGACTCCGCCCATGGCTACGCCTTC; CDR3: CASSYSRDSAHGYAF
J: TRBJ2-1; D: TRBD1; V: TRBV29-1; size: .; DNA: TGCAGCGTGTTCACCGGGACAGGGGTAAGAGCGAGATACAATGAGCAGTTCTTC; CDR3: CSVFTGTGVRARYNEQFF
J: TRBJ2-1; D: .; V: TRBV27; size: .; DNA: TGTGCCAGCACAGGCCTTTACAATGAGCAGTTCTTC; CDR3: CASTGLYNEQFF
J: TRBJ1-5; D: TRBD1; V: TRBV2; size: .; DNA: TGTGCCAGCAAAGGACAGGCCAATCAGCCCCAGCATTTT; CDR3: CASKGQANQPQHF
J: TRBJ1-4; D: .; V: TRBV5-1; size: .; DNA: TGCGCCAGCAGCTTGGAGGGGGATAATGAAAAACTGTTTTTT; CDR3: CASSLEGDNEKLFF
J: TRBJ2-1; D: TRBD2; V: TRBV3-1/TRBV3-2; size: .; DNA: TGTGCCAGCAGCCAGATGCGGGGGGCCTACAATGAGCAGTTCTTC; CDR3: CASSQMRGAYNEQFF